This TCR beta chain comes out of a study of blood T cell repertoires in COVID-19. The wider study: Acute and convalescent COVID-19 specimens originated in the United States, Italy and Spain. PBMCs, B-cell-depleted T cells, or T cells were the source of the cDNA or gDNA that made up the material.

In the authors' workflow: It was from reference gene primer amplification that nucleated cell counts were estimated. Sequenced by immunoSEQ multiplex PCR; TCRdb stores in-frame clones only, minus some. V and J calls and clone size are given by that table; D and trimming were obtained from the DNA. The table has approximately 260,000 clones, 75% to 90% seen once. This TCR was recovered from a human donor in a cohort sampled during active COVID-19. The sequenced sample consisted of peripheral blood.

CDR3 sequence (DNA): TGTGCCAGCAGTGGACAGGTTAAGACTGGGGCCAACGTCCTGACTTTC. Translated, it gives CASSGQVKTGANVLTF. The V gene is TRBV6-2 or TRBV6-3, the J gene TRBJ2-6; TRBD1 agrees at 7 bases. Germline values: CDR1 MNHEY, CDR2 SVGEGT. Losses at the gene ends were 5 bases for V and 2 bases for J; bases not matched to a gene: 6. The CDR3 is made up of 16 amino acids.